Listed below are T cell receptor beta chains from one sample, sequenced in a study of early T cells in non-severe SARS-CoV-2 infection. TCRdb reprocessed the 5' RACE reads via MiXCR and lists one record per CDR3 protein. This sample has 80,000 or so distinct CDR3 sequences, with approximately 12% found just once. Source material: whole blood. These receptors were collected from an adult who was a healthcare worker with PCR-confirmed SARS-CoV-2 infection or an uninfected control (not recorded which). Both conserved end residues are part of each CDR3. D genes are given only for firm matches. Clone sizes are given selectively: once, few, many, or a class where the clone is expanded.

TRBJ2-5	TRBV2	TRBD2	.	TGTGCCAGCAGCGTTACTAGCGGGAGAGGAGAGACCCAGTACTTC	CASSVTSGRGETQYF
TRBJ2-4	TRBV6-2/TRBV6-3	.	few	TGTGCCAGCAGCTGGACAGCACTAGCCAAAAACATTCAGTACTTC	CASSWTALAKNIQYF
TRBJ1-5	TRBV5-1	.	.	TGCGCCAGCAGCTGGGACGCCCATCAGCCCCAGCATTTT	CASSWDAHQPQHF
TRBJ2-3	TRBV28	.	few	TGTGCCAGCAGTTTATTAACAGGGTACACAGATACGCAGTATTTT	CASSLLTGYTDTQYF
TRBJ2-1	TRBV7-9	TRBD2	.	TGTGCCAGCAGCCCAAGGACTAGCATCATCAATGAGCAGTTCTTC	CASSPRTSIINEQFF
TRBJ1-5	TRBV6-6	.	few	TGTGCCAGCAGTTCACTTAATAGCAATCAGCCCCAGCATTTT	CASSSLNSNQPQHF
TRBJ2-3	TRBV29-1	TRBD1	few	TGCAGCGTTCGACCGGGACAGGCGACCACAGATACGCAGTATTTT	CSVRPGQATTDTQYF
TRBJ1-1	TRBV5-1	.	.	TGCGCCAGCAGCCGTCAGGCGTCGAACACTGAAGCTTTCTTT	CASSRQASNTEAFF
TRBJ2-5	TRBV28	.	few	TGTGCCAGCAGTCAACCTCCGGTCGAGTTGGTTGAGACCCAGTACTTC	CASSQPPVELVETQYF
TRBJ2-7	TRBV5-1	.	.	TGCGCCAGCAGCCGGGACCCCCCGCCCATCGAGCAGTACTTC	CASSRDPPPIEQYF
TRBJ2-7	TRBV18	.	few	TGTGCCAGCTCTCAGATGAGGGGGAACTATGTCCTCGAGCAGTACTTC	CASSQMRGNYVLEQYF
TRBJ2-1	TRBV2	.	.	TGTGCCAGCACTCCCCACCCTCTTAATGAGCAGTTCTTC	CASTPHPLNEQFF
TRBJ1-6	TRBV29-1	.	.	TGCAGCGTTAGGGACACCCTCGGTTCACCCCTCCACTTT	CSVRDTLGSPLHF
TRBJ2-1	TRBV9	.	.	TGTGCCAGCAGCGTAGAGGAGTACAATGAGCAGTTCTTC	CASSVEEYNEQFF
TRBJ2-2	TRBV7-3	TRBD2	.	TGTGCCAGCAGCCCTCGGACTAGCGACCCCGGGGAGCTGTTTTTT	CASSPRTSDPGELFF
TRBJ2-1	TRBV5-1	.	many	TGCGCCAGCAGCCTGGGGACGGTGATCAATGAGCAGTTCTTC	CASSLGTVINEQFF
TRBJ1-5	TRBV28	.	.	TGTGCCAGCAGAGAAGGGAATCAGCCCCAGCATTTT	CASREGNQPQHF
TRBJ2-7	TRBV4-2	TRBD2	few	TGTGCCAGCAGCATTTCGGTGGGAGGGCCCTCTTACGAGCAGTACTTC	CASSISVGGPSYEQYF
TRBJ2-1	TRBV19	TRBD2	.	TGTGCCAGTACGACTGGGACTAGCGGCAACAATGAGCAGTTCTTC	CASTTGTSGNNEQFF
TRBJ2-5	TRBV28	.	.	TGTGCCAGCAGCCATCAGTCCGGGGTGGAGACCCAGTACTTC	CASSHQSGVETQYF
TRBJ2-2	TRBV28	.	many	TGTGCCAGCAGAAGGGTTCCCGGGGAGCTGTTTTTT	CASRRVPGELFF
TRBJ1-5	TRBV19	TRBD1	.	TGTGCCAGTAGTGGGACAGGGTATCAGCCCCAGCATTTT	CASSGTGYQPQHF
TRBJ1-1	TRBV11-2	TRBD1	few	TGTGCCAGCAGCCCCCGGGCAGGGGGCGGGAACACTGAAGCTTTCTTT	CASSPRAGGGNTEAFF
TRBJ2-7	TRBV29-1	.	few	TGCAGCGTTGAACCGTTGACGGGGGGCGACGAGCAGTACTTC	CSVEPLTGGDEQYF
TRBJ2-3	TRBV11-2	TRBD1	few	TGTGCCAGCAGGGGACAGGGGTCCACAGATACGCAGTATTTT	CASRGQGSTDTQYF
TRBJ2-1	TRBV29-1	.	.	TGCAGCGTTGAAGGGGGACGCCAGCTCAATGAGCAGTTCTTC	CSVEGGRQLNEQFF
TRBJ2-1	TRBV27	TRBD2	.	TGTGCCAGCAGTTTATCCGGGACTAGCGGACCCAATGAGCAGTTCTTC	CASSLSGTSGPNEQFF
TRBJ1-1	TRBV12-5	TRBD1	many	TGTGCTAGTGGTATCAACAGGGGGGTGAACACTGAAGCTTTCTTT	CASGINRGVNTEAFF
TRBJ2-5	TRBV20-1	.	many	TGCAGTGCATGGACTTCCTCAGAGACCCAGTACTTC	CSAWTSSETQYF
TRBJ1-1	TRBV28	.	.	TGTGCCAGCAGTTTTGAGAGGAACACTGAAGCTTTCTTT	CASSFERNTEAFF
TRBJ2-3	TRBV20-1	TRBD2	many	TGCAGTGCTAGGATTAGCGGGAGAAGAGCAGATACGCAGTATTTT	CSARISGRRADTQYF
TRBJ2-3	TRBV30	.	.	TGTGCCTGGAATCCGGGCCCGCATACGCAGTATTTT	CAWNPGPHTQYF
TRBJ2-1	TRBV29-1	TRBD2	few	TGCAGCGTTGATGGACTAGCCAGAAGCTCCTACAATGAGCAGTTCTTC	CSVDGLARSSYNEQFF
TRBJ2-3	TRBV7-8	.	many	TGTGCCAGCAGCTGGGCGAGGGGATCACGAGATACGCAGTATTTT	CASSWARGSRDTQYF
TRBJ2-1	TRBV6-2/TRBV6-3	TRBD2	.	TGTGCCAGCAGTCCGATAGCGGGAGTTGCCTACAATGAGCAGTTCTTC	CASSPIAGVAYNEQFF
TRBJ2-7	TRBV5-1	TRBD1	.	TGCGCCAGCAGCTTCGGGGACAGGGGTACCTACGAGCAGTACTTC	CASSFGDRGTYEQYF
TRBJ2-3	TRBV7-3	TRBD2	many	TGTGCCAGCAGCTTCGGGACTAGCGGGAGAGATACGCAGTATTTT	CASSFGTSGRDTQYF
TRBJ2-3	TRBV7-9	.	few	TGTGCCAGCGGCGGACAGATCACAGATACGCAGTATTTT	CASGGQITDTQYF
TRBJ1-5	TRBV20-1	.	many	TGCAGTGCTAGGGGGAGCAATCAGCCCCAGCATTTT	CSARGSNQPQHF
TRBJ2-4	TRBV6-1	.	.	TGTGCCAGCAGTGAACGGAGGATCAAAAACATTCAGTACTTC	CASSERRIKNIQYF
TRBJ2-1	TRBV28	TRBD2	.	TGTGCCAGCAGTGAAACTAGCGGGAGGGCCAGGGGCTCCTACAATGAGCAGTTCTTC	CASSETSGRARGSYNEQFF
TRBJ2-7	TRBV21-1	.	few	TGTGCCAGCAGCATGCCCTATTCCGGGCCGATGGGGCAGTACTTC	CASSMPYSGPMGQYF
TRBJ1-2	TRBV29-1	.	few	TGCAGCGTTGGGGACTACACCTTC	CSVGDYTF
TRBJ1-1	TRBV18	TRBD1	few	TGTGCCAGCTCAGGACAGGTAGCCAACACTGAAGCTTTCTTT	CASSGQVANTEAFF
TRBJ2-2	TRBV2	.	.	TGTGCCAGCAGGAGCGGGGAGCTGTTTTTT	CASRSGELFF
TRBJ1-5	TRBV7-2	.	many	TGTGCCAGCAGCTTTTCACAGGGCCAGCCCCAGCATTTT	CASSFSQGQPQHF
TRBJ2-7	TRBV6-1	.	many	TGTGCCAGCAGTGAAGCAAGGGGAGCAGGGGTCTACGAGCAGTACTTC	CASSEARGAGVYEQYF
TRBJ1-2	TRBV11-2	.	.	TGTGCCAGCAGCTCAGGACACCTAAACTATGGCTACACCTTC	CASSSGHLNYGYTF
TRBJ2-1	TRBV24-1	.	many	TGTGCCACCAGTAGGCGGGACCAACGCTCCTACAATGAGCAGTTCTTC	CATSRRDQRSYNEQFF
TRBJ2-2	TRBV9	TRBD2	.	TGTGCCAGCAGCGTATCCCAAGCGGGAGGGTCGAACACCGGGGAGCTGTTTTTT	CASSVSQAGGSNTGELFF
TRBJ2-5	TRBV12-3/TRBV12-4	.	many	TGTGCCAGCAGCGACGAGGGGACCAGGGGGACCCAGTACTTC	CASSDEGTRGTQYF
TRBJ2-1	TRBV5-1	TRBD1	few	TGCGCCAGCCACTTTCAGGGACAGGGGCTGGACAATGAGCAGTTCTTC	CASHFQGQGLDNEQFF
TRBJ2-5	TRBV7-2	.	.	TGTGCCAGCAGCGATGAGGGCGGAAAATGGGAGACCCAGTACTTC	CASSDEGGKWETQYF
TRBJ2-1	TRBV7-2	TRBD2	many	TGTGCCAGCAGCTTAGACGGGAGGGACCTCTCCTACAATGAGCAGTTCTTC	CASSLDGRDLSYNEQFF
TRBJ1-2	TRBV19	.	.	TGTGCCAGTAGTATGTCCGGGACTAACTATGGCTACACCTTC	CASSMSGTNYGYTF
TRBJ2-6	TRBV4-1	.	many	TGCGCCAGCAGCCAAGAAGACCCCGGGAAGGGGCACTCTGGGGCCAACGTCCTGACTTTC	CASSQEDPGKGHSGANVLTF
TRBJ1-5	TRBV27	TRBD1	few	TGTGCCAGCAGCCCCAGGGGGGTCAATCAGCCCCAGCATTTT	CASSPRGVNQPQHF